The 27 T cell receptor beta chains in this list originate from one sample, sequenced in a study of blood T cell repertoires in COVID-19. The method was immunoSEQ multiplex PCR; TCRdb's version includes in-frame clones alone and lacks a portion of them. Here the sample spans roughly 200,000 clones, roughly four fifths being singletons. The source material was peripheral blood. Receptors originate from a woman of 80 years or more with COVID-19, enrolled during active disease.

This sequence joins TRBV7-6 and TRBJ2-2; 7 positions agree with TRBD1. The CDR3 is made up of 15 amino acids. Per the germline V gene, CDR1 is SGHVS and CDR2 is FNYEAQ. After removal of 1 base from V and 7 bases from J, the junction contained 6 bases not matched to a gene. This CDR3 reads CASSLEGAIGGELFF. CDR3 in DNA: TGTGCCAGCAGCTTAGAGGGGGCAATTGGCGGGGAGCTGTTTTTT.

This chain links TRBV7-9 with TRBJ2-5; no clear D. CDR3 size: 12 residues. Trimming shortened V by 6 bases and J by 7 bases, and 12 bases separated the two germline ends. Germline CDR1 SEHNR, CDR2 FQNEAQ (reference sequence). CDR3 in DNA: TGTGCCAGCAGTCACGGCGGCATGACCCAGTACTTC. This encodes CASSHGGMTQYF.

The CDR3 reads CASRGTGGPYEQYF. The CDR3 bases are TGTGCCAGCAGGGGGACAGGGGGCCCCTACGAGCAGTACTTC. V usage is TRBV6-5 and J usage is TRBJ2-7, with 12 bases that match TRBD1. V trimming: 6 bases; J trimming: 2 bases; junction bases outside the gene matches: 2. The CDR3 has 14 residues. Germline V gene data show CDR1 as MNHEY and CDR2 as SVGAGI.

The CDR3 DNA reads as TGTGCCAGCAGTCAGAGACTAAACACCGGGGAGCTGTTTTTT. Translated: CASSQRLNTGELFF. The V gene is TRBV27, the J gene TRBJ2-2, with TRBD2 as a possible D gene (5 bases). The CDR3 has 14 residues. V shed 5 bases and J shed 2 bases, with 9 bases lying between them. Germline loops: CDR1 MNHEY, CDR2 SMNVEV (reference sequence).

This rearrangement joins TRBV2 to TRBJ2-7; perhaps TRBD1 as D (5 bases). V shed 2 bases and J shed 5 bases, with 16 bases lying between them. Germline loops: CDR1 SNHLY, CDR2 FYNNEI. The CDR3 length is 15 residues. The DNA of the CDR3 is TGTGCCAGCAGTGAACAGGGCGGACAAGCAAACGAGCAGTACTTC. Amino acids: CASSEQGGQANEQYF.

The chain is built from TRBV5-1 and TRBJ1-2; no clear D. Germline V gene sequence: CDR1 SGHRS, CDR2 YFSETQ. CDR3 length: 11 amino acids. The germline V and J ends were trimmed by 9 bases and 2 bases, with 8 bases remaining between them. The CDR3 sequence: CATGTNYGYTF. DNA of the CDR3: TGCGCCACTGGCACAAACTATGGCTACACCTTC.

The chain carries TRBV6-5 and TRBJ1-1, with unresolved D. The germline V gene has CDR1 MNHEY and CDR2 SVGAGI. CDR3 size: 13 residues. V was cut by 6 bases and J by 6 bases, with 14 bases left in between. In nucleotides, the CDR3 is TGTGCCAGCAGACCCGGCCGGGTCGCTGAAGCTTTCTTT. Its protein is CASRPGRVAEAFF.

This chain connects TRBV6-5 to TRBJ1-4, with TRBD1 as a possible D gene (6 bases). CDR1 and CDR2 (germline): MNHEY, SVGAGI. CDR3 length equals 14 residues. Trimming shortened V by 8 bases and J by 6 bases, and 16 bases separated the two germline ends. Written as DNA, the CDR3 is TGTGCCAGCTCGAGAGGGGGAGGGGATGAAAAACTGTTTTTT. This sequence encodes CASSRGGGDEKLFF.

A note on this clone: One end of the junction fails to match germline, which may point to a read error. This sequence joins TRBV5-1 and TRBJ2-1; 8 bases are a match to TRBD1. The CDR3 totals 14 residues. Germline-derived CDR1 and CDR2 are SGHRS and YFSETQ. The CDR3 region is CASKRTGSYNEQFF. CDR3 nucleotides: TGCGCAAGCAAACGGACAGGGTCCTACAATGAGCAGTTCTTC.

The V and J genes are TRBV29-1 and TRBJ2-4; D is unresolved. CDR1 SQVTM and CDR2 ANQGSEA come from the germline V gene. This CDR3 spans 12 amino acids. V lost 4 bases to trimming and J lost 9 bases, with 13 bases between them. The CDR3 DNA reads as TGCAGCGTTGCGAGTGGTTTTGGCATTCAGTACTTC. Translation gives CSVASGFGIQYF.

DNA of the CDR3: TGTGCCAGCAGTTTACTTCGAAACGTACAGGGCCAACAGCCCCAGCATTTT. This codes for CASSLLRNVQGQQPQHF. The chain employs TRBV6-2 or TRBV6-3 and TRBJ1-5; D might be TRBD1 (6 bases). Trimming removed 4 bases from V and 7 bases from J, with 23 bases in between. CDR1 and CDR2 (germline): MNHEY, SVGEGT. The CDR3 has 17 amino acids.

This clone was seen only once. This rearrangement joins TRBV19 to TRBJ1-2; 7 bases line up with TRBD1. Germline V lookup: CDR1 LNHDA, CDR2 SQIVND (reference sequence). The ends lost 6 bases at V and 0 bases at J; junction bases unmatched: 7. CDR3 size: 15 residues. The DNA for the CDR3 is TGTGCCAGTAGGATTGGGGACAGAGCTAACTATGGCTACACCTTC. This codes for CASRIGDRANYGYTF.

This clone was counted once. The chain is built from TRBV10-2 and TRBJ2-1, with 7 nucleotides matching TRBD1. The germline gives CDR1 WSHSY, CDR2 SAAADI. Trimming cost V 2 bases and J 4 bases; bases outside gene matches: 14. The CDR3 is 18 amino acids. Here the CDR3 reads CASSERGGAALLYNEQFF. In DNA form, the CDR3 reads TGCGCCAGCAGTGAGCGAGGGGGCGCGGCTCTGTTATACAATGAGCAGTTCTTC.

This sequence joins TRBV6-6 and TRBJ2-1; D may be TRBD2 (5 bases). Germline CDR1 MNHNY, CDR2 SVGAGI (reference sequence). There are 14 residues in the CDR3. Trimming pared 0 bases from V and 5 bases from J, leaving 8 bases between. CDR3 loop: CASSYSAGNNEQFF. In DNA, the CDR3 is TGTGCCAGCAGTTACTCCGCCGGGAACAATGAGCAGTTCTTC.

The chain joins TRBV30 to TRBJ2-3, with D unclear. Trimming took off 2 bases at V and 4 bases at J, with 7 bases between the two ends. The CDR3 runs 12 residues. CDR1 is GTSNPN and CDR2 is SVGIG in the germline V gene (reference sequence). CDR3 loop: CAWSSLSDTQYF. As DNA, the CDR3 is TGTGCCTGGAGTTCGTTATCAGATACGCAGTATTTT.

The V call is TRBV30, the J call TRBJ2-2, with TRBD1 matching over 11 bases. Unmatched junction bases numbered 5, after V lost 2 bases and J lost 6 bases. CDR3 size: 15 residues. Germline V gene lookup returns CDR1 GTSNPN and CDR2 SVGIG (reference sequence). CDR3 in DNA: TGTGCCTGGAGTTGGGTGGGACAGGGGGCCGGGGAGCTGTTTTTT. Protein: CAWSWVGQGAGELFF.

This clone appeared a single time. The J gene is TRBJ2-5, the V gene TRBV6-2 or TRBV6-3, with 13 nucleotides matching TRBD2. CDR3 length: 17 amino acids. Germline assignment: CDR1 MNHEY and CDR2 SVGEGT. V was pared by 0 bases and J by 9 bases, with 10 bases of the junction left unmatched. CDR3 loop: CASSYSPGLAGVEAQYF. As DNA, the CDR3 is TGTGCCAGCAGTTACTCACCTGGACTAGCGGGAGTGGAGGCCCAGTACTTC.

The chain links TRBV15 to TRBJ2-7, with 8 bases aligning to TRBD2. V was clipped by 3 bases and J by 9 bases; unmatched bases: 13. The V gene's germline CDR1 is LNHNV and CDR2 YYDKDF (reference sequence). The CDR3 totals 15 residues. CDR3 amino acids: CATSSRASGPIGQYF. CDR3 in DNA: TGTGCCACCAGCAGCCGGGCTAGCGGGCCCATCGGGCAGTACTTC.

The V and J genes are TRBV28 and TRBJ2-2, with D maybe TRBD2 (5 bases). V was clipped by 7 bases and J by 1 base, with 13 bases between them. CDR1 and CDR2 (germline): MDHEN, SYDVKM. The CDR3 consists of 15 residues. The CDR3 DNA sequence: TGTGCCAGCATAACGGGGTGGGGGAACACCGGGGAGCTGTTTTTT. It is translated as CASITGWGNTGELFF.

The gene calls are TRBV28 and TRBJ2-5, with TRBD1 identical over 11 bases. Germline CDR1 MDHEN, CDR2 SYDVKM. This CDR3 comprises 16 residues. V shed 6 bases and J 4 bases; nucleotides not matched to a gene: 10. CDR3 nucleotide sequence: TGTGCCAGCAGCCCTCGGACAGGGGGCCCGGGAGAGACCCAGTACTTC. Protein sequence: CASSPRTGGPGETQYF.

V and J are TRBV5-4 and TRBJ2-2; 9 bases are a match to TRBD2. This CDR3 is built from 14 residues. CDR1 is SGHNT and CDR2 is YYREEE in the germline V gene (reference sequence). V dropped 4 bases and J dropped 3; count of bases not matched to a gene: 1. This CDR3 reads CASSSGGHTGELFF. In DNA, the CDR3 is TGTGCCAGCAGCAGCGGGGGGCACACCGGGGAGCTGTTTTTT.

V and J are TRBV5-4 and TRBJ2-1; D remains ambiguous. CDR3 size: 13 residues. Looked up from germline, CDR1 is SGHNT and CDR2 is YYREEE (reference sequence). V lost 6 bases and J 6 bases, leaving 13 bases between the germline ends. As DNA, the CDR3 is TGTGCCAGCAACCGACCGACTTCCAATGAGCAGTTCTTC. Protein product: CASNRPTSNEQFF.

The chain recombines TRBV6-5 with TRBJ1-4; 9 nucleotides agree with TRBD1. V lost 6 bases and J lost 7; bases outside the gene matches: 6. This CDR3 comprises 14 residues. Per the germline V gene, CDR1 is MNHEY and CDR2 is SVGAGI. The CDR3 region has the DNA TGTGCCAGCAGAACAGGGGGCATAGTTGAAAAACTGTTTTTT. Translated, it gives CASRTGGIVEKLFF.

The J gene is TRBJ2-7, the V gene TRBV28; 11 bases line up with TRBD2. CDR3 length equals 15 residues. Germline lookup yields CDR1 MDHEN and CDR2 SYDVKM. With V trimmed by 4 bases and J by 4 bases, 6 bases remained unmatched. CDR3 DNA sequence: TGTGCCAGCAGTTCTCTAGCGGGAGGTACGTACGAGCAGTACTTC. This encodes CASSSLAGGTYEQYF.

CDR3 in DNA: TGTGCCAGCACCCGGACTAGCGGGAGAGGTGAAGATACGCAGTATTTT. Translation: CASTRTSGRGEDTQYF. This chain joins TRBV2 and TRBJ2-3, with 13 bases aligning to TRBD2. The germline V gene encodes CDR1 SNHLY and CDR2 FYNNEI. Trimming took 7 bases from V and 5 from J; bases not matched to a gene: 9. This CDR3 spans 16 amino acids.

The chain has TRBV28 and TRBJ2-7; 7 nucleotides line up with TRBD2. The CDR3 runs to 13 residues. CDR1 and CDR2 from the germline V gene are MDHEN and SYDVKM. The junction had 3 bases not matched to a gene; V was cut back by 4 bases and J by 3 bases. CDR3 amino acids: CASSSGDYYEQYF. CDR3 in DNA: TGTGCCAGCAGTTCGGGGGACTACTACGAGCAGTACTTC.

The CDR3 loop reads CASSTSGSHTDTQYF. The CDR3 coding sequence is TGCGCCAGCTCGACTAGCGGGAGTCACACAGATACGCAGTATTTT. This chain links TRBV5-1 with TRBJ2-3; 12 bases align to TRBD2. V was pared by 7 bases and J by 2 bases, with 5 bases of the junction left unmatched. CDR3 length: 15 amino acids. Per germline, CDR1 SGHRS and CDR2 YFSETQ. Combining the CDR3 with reference TRBV5-1 and TRBJ2-3 gives the whole variable domain KAGVTQTPRYLIKTRGQQVTLSCSPISGHRSVSWYQQTPGQGLQFLFEYFSETQRNKGNFPGRFSGRQFSNSRSEMNVSTLELGDSALYLCASSTSGSHTDTQYFGPGTRLTVL.